Sequencing of this T cell receptor beta chain was carried out in a study of cytomegalovirus exposure and HLA in healthy donors. 13 Jbeta primers and 60 Vbeta primers were used for the PCR. TCRdb's copy holds only in-frame clones and misses some; the assay was immunoSEQ multiplex PCR. The sample has approximately 300,000 clones, 80% seen once. The CDR3 covers 13 residues. CDR1 SGHVS and CDR2 FNYEAQ come from the germline V gene. V was shortened by 2 bases and J by 6 bases, with 11 bases between the two germline ends. This clone is a singleton in its sample. Its antigen remains unknown. Study-level findings and limits: Within an earlier analysis, most TCR beta V segments proved productive either about 87% or about 30% of the time. Follow-up analysis later connected one missense variant in DCLRE1C with trimming of TCR beta V- and J-genes.

This rearrangement joins TRBV7-6 to TRBJ2-7; D gene unclear. Sample: PBMCs. The TCR comes from a girl aged 2 to 10 in good health and CMV-seronegative. The CDR3: CASSLSSSVEQYF. As DNA, the CDR3 is TGTGCCAGCAGCTTAAGTAGCTCGGTCGAGCAGTACTTC.